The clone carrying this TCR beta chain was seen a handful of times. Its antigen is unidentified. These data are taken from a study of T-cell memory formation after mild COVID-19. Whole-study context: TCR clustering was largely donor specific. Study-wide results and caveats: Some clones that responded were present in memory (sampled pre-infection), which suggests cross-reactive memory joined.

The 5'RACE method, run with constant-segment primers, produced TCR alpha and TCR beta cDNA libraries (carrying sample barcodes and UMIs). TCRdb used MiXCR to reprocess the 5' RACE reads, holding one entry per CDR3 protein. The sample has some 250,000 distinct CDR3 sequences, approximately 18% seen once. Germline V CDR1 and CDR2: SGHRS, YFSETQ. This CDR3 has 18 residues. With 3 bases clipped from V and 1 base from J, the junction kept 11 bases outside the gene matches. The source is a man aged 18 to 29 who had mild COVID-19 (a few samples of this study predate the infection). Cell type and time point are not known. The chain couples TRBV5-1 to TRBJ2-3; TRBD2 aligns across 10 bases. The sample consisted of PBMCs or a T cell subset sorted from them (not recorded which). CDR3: CASSSTPLAGAGTDTQYF. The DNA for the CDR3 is TGCGCCAGCAGCTCGACGCCTCTAGCGGGGGCCGGCACAGATACGCAGTATTTT.